The next 30 T cell receptor beta chains were all read from a single sample in a study of control samples from healthy donors and cancer patients. Only in-frame clones appear in the TCRdb table, and some are missing; sequencing was by immunoSEQ multiplex PCR. The sample yields about 130,000 clones, 85% to 95% seen once. Sequenced input: PBMCs. The receptors derive from a man aged 45-60 years with head and neck cancer.

The rearrangement links TRBV30 to TRBJ1-3; 7 positions agree with TRBD1. Germline CDR1 reads GTSNPN; CDR2 reads SVGIG (reference sequence). The CDR3 is 14 residues long. V gave up 6 bases and J gave up 0 bases; unmatched junction bases: 5. The CDR3 coding sequence is TGTGCCTGCACCCGGGACAGCTCTGGAAACACCATATATTTT. It is translated as CACTRDSSGNTIYF. The entire variable domain, with the rest obtained from reference TRBV30 and TRBJ1-3, is as follows: SQTIHQWPATLVQPVGSPLSLECTVEGTSNPNLYWYRQAAGRGLQLLFYSVGIGQISSEVPQNLSASRPQDRQFILSSKKLLLSDSGFYLCACTRDSSGNTIYFGEGSWLTVV.

The V call is TRBV2, the J call TRBJ1-2, with unresolved D. Trimming shortened V by 3 bases and J by 7 bases, and 12 bases separated the two germline ends. This CDR3 contains 13 residues. The germline gives CDR1 SNHLY, CDR2 FYNNEI. CDR3 protein: CASSEGAWVGYTF. CDR3 nucleotide sequence: TGTGCCAGCAGTGAGGGCGCGTGGGTTGGCTACACCTTC.

The gene calls are TRBV29-1 and TRBJ2-3; TRBD2 matches 16 bases. This CDR3 is 18 amino acids long. CDR1 and CDR2 from the germline V gene are SQVTM and ANQGSEA. With 7 bases clipped from V and 5 bases from J, the junction kept 15 bases outside the gene matches. CDR3: CSGLPTGTSGGARDTQYF. DNA for the CDR3: TGCAGCGGCCTGCCCACCGGGACTAGCGGGGGGGCTAGAGATACGCAGTATTTT.

This rearrangement joins TRBV5-1 to TRBJ2-7; TRBD1 might be the D (6 bases). CDR1 and CDR2 (germline): SGHRS, YFSETQ. The V end lost 1 base, the J end lost 6 bases, and 8 bases lay between the germline ends. This CDR3 has 12 residues. DNA of the CDR3: TGCGCCAGCAGCTTGAGGGGGAGCGAGCAGTACTTC. Amino acid sequence: CASSLRGSEQYF.

This clone was seen only a few times. The rearrangement links TRBV2 to TRBJ1-3; D is undetermined. This CDR3 comprises 14 residues. Trimming pared 5 bases from V and 0 bases from J, leaving 8 bases between. Germline V gene lookup returns CDR1 SNHLY and CDR2 FYNNEI. In nucleotides, the CDR3 is TGTGCCAGCAGTAGCGGTGGCTCTGGAAACACCATATATTTT. Translating gives CASSSGGSGNTIYF.

This clone was seen a single time. The CDR3 spells CASSRAGNTEAFF. The CDR3 DNA reads as TGTGCCAGCAGCCGCGCCGGGAACACTGAAGCTTTCTTT. The V call is TRBV7-2, the J call TRBJ1-1; no reliable D call. The CDR3 is 13 residues long. Germline V gene data show CDR1 as SGHTA and CDR2 as FQGNSA. V was cut by 5 bases and J by 1 base, with 8 bases left in between.

V is TRBV30 and J is TRBJ1-5; perhaps TRBD1 as D (5 bases). Trimming removed 1 base at V and 7 bases at J, with 17 bases between. The CDR3 extends over 15 amino acids. Germline CDR1 reads GTSNPN; CDR2 reads SVGIG (reference sequence). CDR3 DNA: TGTGCCTGGAGTGGAGGAGGGGAGAGTATCCAGCCCCAGCATTTT. Protein sequence: CAWSGGGESIQPQHF. Variable domain in full (rest from reference TRBV30 and TRBJ1-5): SQTIHQWPATLVQPVGSPLSLECTVEGTSNPNLYWYRQAAGRGLQLLFYSVGIGQISSEVPQNLSASRPQDRQFILSSKKLLLSDSGFYLCAWSGGGESIQPQHFGDGTRLSIL.

The chain joins TRBV11-2 to TRBJ2-1; 10 bases map to TRBD1. This CDR3 has 15 residues. Germline-derived CDR1 and CDR2 are SGHAT and FQNNGV. V lost 5 bases and J lost 9; bases outside the gene matches: 10. In nucleotides, the CDR3 is TGTGCCAGCAGCCTCCGGACAGGGGGTGTCGGTGAGCAGTTCTTC. Translated: CASSLRTGGVGEQFF. Using reference TRBV11-2 and TRBJ2-1 for the parts outside the CDR3, the full variable domain is EAGVAQSPRYKIIEKRQSVAFWCNPISGHATLYWYQQILGQGPKLLIQFQNNGVVDDSQLPKDRFSAERLKGVDSTLKIQPAKLEDSAVYLCASSLRTGGVGEQFFGPGTRLTVL.

V is TRBV7-2 and J is TRBJ1-5, with TRBD1 as a possible D gene (5 bases). Germline CDR1 and CDR2: SGHTA and FQGNSA. V lost 1 base and J lost 6, with 10 bases in between. There are 14 residues in the CDR3. This CDR3 is CASSLGGWAQPQHF. Written as DNA, the CDR3 is TGTGCCAGCAGCTTAGGGGGGTGGGCTCAGCCCCAGCATTTT.

The table lists this clone with a few counts. This chain uses TRBV29-1 with TRBJ1-5; perhaps TRBD1 as D (5 bases). Trimming stripped 5 bases from V and 7 bases from J, with 15 bases between. The CDR3 length is 13 residues. Germline CDR1 and CDR2: SQVTM and ANQGSEA. The CDR3 bases are TGCAGCGTTTCCCCGGGTTGGGGGCAGCCCCAGCATTTT. Protein: CSVSPGWGQPQHF.

The rearrangement uses TRBV11-3 and TRBJ2-2; the D call may be TRBD1 or TRBD2 (5 bases each). The length of the CDR3 is 14 residues. Germline V lookup: CDR1 SGHNT, CDR2 YENEEA. V was pared by 7 bases and J by 5 bases, with 14 bases between. CDR3 region: CASTQGRTTGELFF. The DNA for the CDR3 is TGTGCCAGCACTCAGGGACGCACGACCGGGGAGCTGTTTTTT. Using reference TRBV11-3 and TRBJ2-2 for the parts outside the CDR3, the full variable domain is EAGVVQSPRYKIIEKKQPVAFWCNPISGHNTLYWYLQNLGQGPELLIRYENEEAVDDSQLPKDRFSAERLKGVDSTLKIQPAELGDSAVYLCASTQGRTTGELFFGEGSRLTVL.

This clone was seen only once. The chain is built from TRBV2 and TRBJ2-7, with D unclear. V lost 2 bases and J lost 4, with 6 bases in between. CDR3 length: 12 amino acids. Germline CDR1 reads SNHLY; CDR2 reads FYNNEI. CDR3 nucleotides: TGTGCCAGCAGTGAATACATTTACGAGCAGTACTTC. Its protein is CASSEYIYEQYF.

The chain recombines TRBV3-1 (or the pseudogene TRBV3-2) with TRBJ2-6; D not certain. Germline-derived CDR1 and CDR2 are LGHDT and YNNKEL (reference sequence). The V end lost 1 base, the J end lost 0 bases, and 13 bases lay between the germline ends. There are 18 residues in the CDR3. The CDR3 spells CASSQVRRRSSGANVLTF. Here the CDR3 DNA reads TGTGCCAGCAGCCAAGTGAGGCGGAGAAGCTCTGGGGCCAACGTCCTGACTTTC.

This clone was picked up one time. The chain employs TRBV3-1 (or the pseudogene TRBV3-2) and TRBJ2-5; the match to TRBD2 covers 12 bases. The trim removed 8 bases at V and 4 bases at J, leaving 8 bases unmatched. The CDR3 is 15 residues long. The germline V gene has CDR1 LGHDT and CDR2 YNNKEL (reference sequence). The CDR3: CASGLTSGGGETQYF. CDR3 DNA sequence: TGTGCCAGCGGACTGACTAGCGGGGGAGGAGAGACCCAGTACTTC.

This sequence joins TRBV7-3 and TRBJ2-3; D unclear. V lost 6 bases and J 4 bases, leaving 11 bases between the germline ends. Germline CDR1 reads SGHTA; CDR2 reads FQGTGA. The CDR3 is made up of 13 amino acids. DNA for the CDR3: TGTGCCAGCAGGGGCAGCCCGGCAGATACGCAGTATTTT. As protein: CASRGSPADTQYF.

The chain recombines TRBV5-1 with TRBJ2-3; D unresolved. V was pared by 0 bases and J by 0 bases, with 8 bases between. There are 15 residues in the CDR3. Germline V gene sequence: CDR1 SGHRS, CDR2 YFSETQ. This CDR3 is CASSLEISSTDTQYF. In nucleotides, the CDR3 is TGCGCCAGCAGCTTGGAGATATCGAGCACAGATACGCAGTATTTT.

The rearrangement joins TRBV7-2 to TRBJ2-5; D is unclear. The germline CDR1 and CDR2 sequences are SGHTA and FQGNSA. The CDR3 covers 16 residues. V lost 6 bases, J lost 4 bases, and 21 bases lay in between. This chain's CDR3 is CASRFSRGGPGETQYF. The CDR3 DNA follows: TGTGCCAGCAGATTCAGCCGAGGTGGGCCTGGAGAGACCCAGTACTTC. Supplemented by reference TRBV7-2 and TRBJ2-5, the full variable domain reads GAGVSQSPSNKVTEKGKDVELRCDPISGHTALYWYRQSLGQGLEFLIYFQGNSAPDKSGLPSDRFSAERTGGSVSTLTIQRTQQEDSAVYLCASRFSRGGPGETQYFGPGTRLLVL.

This sequence joins TRBV5-4 and TRBJ2-7; no reliable D call. V was clipped by 2 bases and J by 4 bases, with 10 bases between them. Germline loops: CDR1 SGHNT, CDR2 YYREEE (reference sequence). The CDR3 is 13 residues long. In DNA, the CDR3 is TGTGCCAGCAGCTTAGGGATACTGTACGAGCAGTACTTC. Amino acid sequence: CASSLGILYEQYF.

The V gene is TRBV11-2, the J gene TRBJ2-7, with D possibly matching TRBD1 (5 bases). Trimming removed 2 bases from V and 3 bases from J, with 17 bases in between. Germline CDR1 reads SGHAT; CDR2 reads FQNNGV. CDR3 length: 16 residues. In nucleotides, the CDR3 is TGTGCCAGCAGCTTACTTGAACAGGCCCCAAACTACGAGCAGTACTTC. Protein: CASSLLEQAPNYEQYF.

The chain combines TRBV27 with TRBJ2-5, with 9 bases that match TRBD2. The CDR3 has 14 residues. V gave up 1 base and J gave up 9 bases; unmatched junction bases: 6. The germline CDR1 and CDR2 sequences are MNHEY and SMNVEV (reference sequence). The CDR3 bases are TGTGCCAGCAGTTTATTTGGAGGCGGGGGGGCCCAGTACTTC. This sequence encodes CASSLFGGGGAQYF.

This chain connects TRBV11-3 to TRBJ2-7; 8 bases map to TRBD1. There are 13 residues in the CDR3. Germline-derived CDR1 and CDR2 are SGHNT and YENEEA. V shed 4 bases and J 3 bases; nucleotides not matched to a gene: 2. The CDR3, as DNA: TGTGCCAGCAGCTACGACAGGGGCTACGAGCAGTACTTC. Protein: CASSYDRGYEQYF.

J is TRBJ2-2 and V is TRBV6-5, with D possibly being TRBD1 (5 bases). The ends were cut back, 6 bases at V and 7 bases at J, with 18 bases in the middle. Germline lookup yields CDR1 MNHEY and CDR2 SVGAGI. This CDR3 has 15 residues. CDR3 amino acids: CASRPGPRMGGELFF. In DNA form, the CDR3 reads TGTGCCAGCAGACCAGGGCCTCGGATGGGCGGGGAGCTGTTTTTT.

The chain links TRBV6-2 or TRBV6-3 to TRBJ1-5, with 10 bases lining up with TRBD1. The CDR3 is 19 residues long. Germline assignment: CDR1 MNHEY and CDR2 SVGEGT. V shed 6 bases and J 0 bases; nucleotides not matched to a gene: 14. The CDR3 reads CASSQRRDRGPYSNQPQHF. CDR3 DNA sequence: TGTGCCAGCAGCCAACGCCGGGACAGGGGACCCTATAGCAATCAGCCCCAGCATTTT.

The chain joins TRBV6-2 or TRBV6-3 to TRBJ2-3; D might be TRBD1 (7 bases). Germline values: CDR1 MNHEY, CDR2 SVGEGT. The CDR3 is made up of 18 amino acids. V dropped 6 bases and J dropped 3 bases, with 25 bases sitting between them. The CDR3 is CASSWIATGVAATDTQYF. The CDR3, as DNA: TGTGCCAGCAGCTGGATCGCCACAGGGGTAGCGGCAACAGATACGCAGTATTTT.

The chain employs TRBV9 and TRBJ1-2; D unresolved. Germline CDR1 SGDLS, CDR2 YYNGEE. The CDR3 covers 17 residues. Trimming pared 3 bases from V and 2 bases from J, leaving 20 bases between. The CDR3 loop reads CASSGSPTKGSNYGYTF. CDR3 nucleotide sequence: TGTGCCAGCAGCGGGAGCCCCACGAAGGGCTCCAACTATGGCTACACCTTC.

This clone was picked up a small number of times. This sequence joins TRBV18 and TRBJ1-3, with TRBD1 matching over 10 bases. CDR1 is KGHSH and CDR2 is LQKENI in the germline V gene. The CDR3 length is 17 residues. V was pared by 3 bases and J by 1 base, with 6 bases of the junction left unmatched. CDR3 coding DNA: TGTGCCAGCTCACCGATACCGGGACAGGGGTCTGGAAACACCATATATTTT. This codes for CASSPIPGQGSGNTIYF.

This clone was seen a single time. This chain uses TRBV5-4 with TRBJ1-1; D remains unclear. V was shortened by 0 bases and J by 0 bases, with 12 bases between the two germline ends. CDR3 length: 16 residues. CDR1 and CDR2 from the germline V gene are SGHNT and YYREEE (reference sequence). In DNA, the CDR3 is TGTGCCAGCAGCTTGGGAAGGGTCCAGGTGAACACTGAAGCTTTCTTT. Protein sequence: CASSLGRVQVNTEAFF.

The V and J genes are TRBV7-2 and TRBJ2-1, with 7 bases lining up with TRBD1. V gave up 6 bases and J gave up 6 bases; unmatched junction bases: 5. The CDR3 covers 13 residues. CDR1 is SGHTA and CDR2 is FQGNSA in the germline V gene. The CDR3 nucleotides are TGTGCCAGCAGTGGGGACAGTCCCAATGAGCAGTTCTTC. Translating it yields CASSGDSPNEQFF.

This clone was observed a single time. The rearrangement links TRBV2 to TRBJ1-2; TRBD1 might be the D (5 bases). Germline V gene data show CDR1 as SNHLY and CDR2 as FYNNEI. The CDR3 is made up of 14 amino acids. V was cut by 8 bases and J by 5 bases, with 18 bases left in between. The CDR3 DNA reads TGTGCCAGCGCCCCAGGGTTAGGGCCTTATGGCTACACCTTC. This codes for CASAPGLGPYGYTF.

The chain couples TRBV6-5 to TRBJ2-5; 7 bases are shared with TRBD2. V shed 2 bases, J shed 2 bases, and the junction held 5 bases outside the gene matches. CDR3 size: 15 residues. Germline CDR1 and CDR2: MNHEY and SVGAGI. CDR3 sequence (DNA): TGTGCCAGCAGTTACATGTCGGGGGGACAAGAGACCCAGTACTTC. It codes for CASSYMSGGQETQYF.